This T cell receptor (beta chain) was identified in a study of regulatory T cells in long-lasting Graves disease. Construction of TCR beta libraries relied on iRepertoire HTBI primers and on Arm-PCR targeting CDR3 regions. TCRdb processed the multiplex PCR reads anew with MiXCR; each CDR3 protein has one entry. The sample has around 400,000 distinct CDR3 sequences; about 14% are singletons. Trimming stripped 1 base from V and 11 bases from J, with 11 bases between. This CDR3 comprises 12 residues. This clonotype was picked up many times. Time point in this sample: newly diagnosed GD, antithyroid drugs for less than 3 months. PBMC RNA served as the TCR library source.

The sequencing here drew on peripheral blood mononuclear cells (PBMCs), taken at new diagnosis, from a patient treated with antithyroid drugs. The clonotype was recovered from a female donor with Graves disease. The V call is TRBV12-3 or TRBV12-4, the J call TRBJ1-2; D is uncertain. CDR3 residues: CASSLGSMGYTF. For the CDR3, the DNA is TGTGCCAGCAGTTTAGGTTCTATGGGATACACCTTC.